This T cell receptor beta chain was identified in a study of T cell repertoires in cytomegalovirus infection. Study details: Selection of CMV epitopes for the study included recently identified HLA-C-restricted and well-studied HLA-B-restricted ones. Carrying CMV and the relevant HLA type showed in public TCR beta signatures. Study-level results: The response measured ex vivo was dominated by TCR beta clonotypes (HLA-C-restricted and CMV-specific). Using cumulative public TCR beta family frequency, the authors identified those who carried CMV together with the relevant HLA.

This clonotype came up a few times. Antigen specificity is unknown. One entry per CDR3 protein results from TCRdb running MiXCR on the reads. The table lists 340,000 or so distinct CDR3 sequences, about 25% of them singletons. The CDR3 has 13 amino acids. CDR1 and CDR2 (germline): DFQATT, SNEGSKA (reference sequence). V dropped 5 bases and J dropped 0 bases, with 8 bases sitting between them. The sample was cultured PBMCs, taken from culture after CMV antigen stimulation. This TCR was recovered from a human donor in good health (CMV status not recorded). Some clones in this sample may be carry-over from other donors' samples. This chain connects TRBV20-1 to TRBJ1-5; D unresolved. CDR3 amino acids: CSAGAHSNQPQHF. For the CDR3, the DNA is TGCAGTGCTGGAGCGCATAGCAATCAGCCCCAGCATTTT.